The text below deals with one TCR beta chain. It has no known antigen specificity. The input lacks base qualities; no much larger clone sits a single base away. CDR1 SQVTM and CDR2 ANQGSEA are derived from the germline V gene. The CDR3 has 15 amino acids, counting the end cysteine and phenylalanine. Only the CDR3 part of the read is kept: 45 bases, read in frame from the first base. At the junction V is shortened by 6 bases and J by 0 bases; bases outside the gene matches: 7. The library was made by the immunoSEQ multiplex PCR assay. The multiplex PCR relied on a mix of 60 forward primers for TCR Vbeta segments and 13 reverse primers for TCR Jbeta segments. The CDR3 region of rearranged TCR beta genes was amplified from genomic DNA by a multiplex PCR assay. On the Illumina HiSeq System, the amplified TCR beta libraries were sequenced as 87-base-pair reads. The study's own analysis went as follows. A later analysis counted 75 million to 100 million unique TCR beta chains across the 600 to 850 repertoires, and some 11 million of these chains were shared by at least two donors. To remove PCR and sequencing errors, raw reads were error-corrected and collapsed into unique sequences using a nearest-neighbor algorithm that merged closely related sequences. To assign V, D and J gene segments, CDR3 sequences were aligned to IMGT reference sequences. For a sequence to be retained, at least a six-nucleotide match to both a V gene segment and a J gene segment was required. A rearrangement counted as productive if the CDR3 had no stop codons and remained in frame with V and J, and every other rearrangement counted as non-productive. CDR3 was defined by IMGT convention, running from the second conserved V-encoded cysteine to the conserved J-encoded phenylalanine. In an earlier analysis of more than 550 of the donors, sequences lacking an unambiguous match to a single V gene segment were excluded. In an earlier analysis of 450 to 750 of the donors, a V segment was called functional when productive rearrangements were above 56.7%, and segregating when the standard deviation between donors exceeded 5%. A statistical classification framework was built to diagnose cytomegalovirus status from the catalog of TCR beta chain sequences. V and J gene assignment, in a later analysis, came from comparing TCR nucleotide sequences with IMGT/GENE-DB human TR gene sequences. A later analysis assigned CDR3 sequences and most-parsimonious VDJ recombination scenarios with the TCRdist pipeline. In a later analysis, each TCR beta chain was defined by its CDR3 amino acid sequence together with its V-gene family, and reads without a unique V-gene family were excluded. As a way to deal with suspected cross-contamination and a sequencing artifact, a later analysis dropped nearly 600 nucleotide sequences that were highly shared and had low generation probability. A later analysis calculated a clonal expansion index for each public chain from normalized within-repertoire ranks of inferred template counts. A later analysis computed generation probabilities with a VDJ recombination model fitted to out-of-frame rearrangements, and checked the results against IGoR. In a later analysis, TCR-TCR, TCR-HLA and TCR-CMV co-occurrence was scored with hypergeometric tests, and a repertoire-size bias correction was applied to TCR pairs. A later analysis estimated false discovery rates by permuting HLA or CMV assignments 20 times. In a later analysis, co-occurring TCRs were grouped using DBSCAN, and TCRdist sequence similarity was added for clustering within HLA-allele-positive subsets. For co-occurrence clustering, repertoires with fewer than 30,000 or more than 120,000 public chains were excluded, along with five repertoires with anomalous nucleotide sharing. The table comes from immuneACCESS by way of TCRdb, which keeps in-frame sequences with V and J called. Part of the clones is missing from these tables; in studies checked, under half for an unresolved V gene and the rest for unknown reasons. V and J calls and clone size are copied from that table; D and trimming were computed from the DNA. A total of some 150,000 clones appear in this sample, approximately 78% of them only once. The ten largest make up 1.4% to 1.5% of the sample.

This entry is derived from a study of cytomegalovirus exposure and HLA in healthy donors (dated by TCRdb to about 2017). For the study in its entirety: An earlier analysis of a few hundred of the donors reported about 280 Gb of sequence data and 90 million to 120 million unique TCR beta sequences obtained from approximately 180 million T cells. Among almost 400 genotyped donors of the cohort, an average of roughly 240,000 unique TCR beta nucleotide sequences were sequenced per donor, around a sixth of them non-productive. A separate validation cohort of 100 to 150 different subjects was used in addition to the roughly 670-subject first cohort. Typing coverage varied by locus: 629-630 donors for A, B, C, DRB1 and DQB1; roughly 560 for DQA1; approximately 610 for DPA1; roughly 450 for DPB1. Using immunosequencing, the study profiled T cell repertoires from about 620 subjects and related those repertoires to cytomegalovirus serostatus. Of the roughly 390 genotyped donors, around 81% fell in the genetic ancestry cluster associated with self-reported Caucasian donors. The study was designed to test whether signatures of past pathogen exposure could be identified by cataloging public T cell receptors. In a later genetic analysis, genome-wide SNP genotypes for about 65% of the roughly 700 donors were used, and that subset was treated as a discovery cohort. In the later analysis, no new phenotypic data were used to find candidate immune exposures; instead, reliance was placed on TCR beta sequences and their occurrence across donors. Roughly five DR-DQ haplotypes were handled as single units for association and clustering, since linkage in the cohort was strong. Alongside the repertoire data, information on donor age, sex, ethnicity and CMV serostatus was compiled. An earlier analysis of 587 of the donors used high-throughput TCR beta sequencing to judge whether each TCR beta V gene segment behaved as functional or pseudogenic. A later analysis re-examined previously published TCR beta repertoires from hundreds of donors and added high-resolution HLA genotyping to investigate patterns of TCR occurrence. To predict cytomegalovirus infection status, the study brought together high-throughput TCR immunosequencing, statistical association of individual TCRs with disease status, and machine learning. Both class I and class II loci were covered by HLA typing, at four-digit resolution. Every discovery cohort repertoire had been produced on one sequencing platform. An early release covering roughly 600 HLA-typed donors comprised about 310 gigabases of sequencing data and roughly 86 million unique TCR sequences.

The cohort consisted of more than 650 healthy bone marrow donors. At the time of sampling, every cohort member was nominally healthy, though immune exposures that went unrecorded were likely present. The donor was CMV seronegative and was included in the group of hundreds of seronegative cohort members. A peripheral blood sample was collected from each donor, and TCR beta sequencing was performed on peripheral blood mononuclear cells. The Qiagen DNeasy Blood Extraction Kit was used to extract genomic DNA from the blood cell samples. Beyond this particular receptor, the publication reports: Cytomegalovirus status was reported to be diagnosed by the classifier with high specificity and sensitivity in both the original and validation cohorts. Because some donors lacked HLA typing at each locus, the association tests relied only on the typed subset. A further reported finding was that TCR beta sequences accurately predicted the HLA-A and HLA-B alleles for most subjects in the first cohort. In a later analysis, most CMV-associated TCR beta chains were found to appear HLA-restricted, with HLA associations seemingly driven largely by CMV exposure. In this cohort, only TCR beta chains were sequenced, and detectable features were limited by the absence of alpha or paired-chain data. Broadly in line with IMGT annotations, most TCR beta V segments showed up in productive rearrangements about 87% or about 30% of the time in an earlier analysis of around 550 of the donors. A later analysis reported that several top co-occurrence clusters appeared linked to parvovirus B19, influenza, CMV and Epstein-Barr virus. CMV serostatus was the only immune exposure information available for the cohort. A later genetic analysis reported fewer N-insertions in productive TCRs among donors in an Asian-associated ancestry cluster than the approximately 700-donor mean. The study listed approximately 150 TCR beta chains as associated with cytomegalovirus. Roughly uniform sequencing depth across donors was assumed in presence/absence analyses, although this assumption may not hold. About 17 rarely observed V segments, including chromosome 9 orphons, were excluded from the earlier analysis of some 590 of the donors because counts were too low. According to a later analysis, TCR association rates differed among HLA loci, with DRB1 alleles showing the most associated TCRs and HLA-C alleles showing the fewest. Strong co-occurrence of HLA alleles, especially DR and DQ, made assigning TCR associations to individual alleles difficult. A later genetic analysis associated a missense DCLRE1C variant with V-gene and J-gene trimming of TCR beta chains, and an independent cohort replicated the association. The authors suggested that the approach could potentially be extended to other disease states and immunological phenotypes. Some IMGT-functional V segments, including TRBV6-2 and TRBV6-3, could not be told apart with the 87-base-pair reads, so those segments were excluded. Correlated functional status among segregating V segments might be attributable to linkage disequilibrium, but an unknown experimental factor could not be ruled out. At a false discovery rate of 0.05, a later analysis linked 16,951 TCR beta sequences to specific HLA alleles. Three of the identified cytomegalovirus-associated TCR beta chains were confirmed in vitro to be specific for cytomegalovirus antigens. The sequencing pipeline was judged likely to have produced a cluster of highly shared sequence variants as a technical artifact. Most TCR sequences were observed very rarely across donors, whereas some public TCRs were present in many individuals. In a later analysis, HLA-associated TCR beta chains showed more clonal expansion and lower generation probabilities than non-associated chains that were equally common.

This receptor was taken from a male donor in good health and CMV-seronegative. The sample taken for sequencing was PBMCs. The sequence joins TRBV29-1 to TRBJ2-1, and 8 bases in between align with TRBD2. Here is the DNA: TGCAGCGTCGGAGCGGGGGTGAGCTCCTACAATGAGCAGTTCTTC. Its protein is CSVGAGVSSYNEQFF.